The sequence of this TCR beta chain was determined in a study of blood T cell repertoires in COVID-19. At the level of the study: COVID-19 samples, acute and convalescent, were from the United States, Italy and Spain.

In the original analysis: Reference gene primer amplification yielded estimated nucleated cell counts. The repertoire was sequenced with immunoSEQ multiplex PCR; TCRdb's copy has only in-frame clones and lacks some. That table gives V, J and clone size, and the DNA gave D and trimming. Counted here are about 200,000 clones, over 70% occurring once; the ten biggest clones make up about 7.2%. After removal of 5 bases from V and 0 bases from J, the junction contained 7 bases not matched to a gene. The V gene's germline CDR1 is GTSNPN and CDR2 SVGIG (reference sequence). This CDR3 region has 15 residues.

Sequenced sample: peripheral blood. The chain uses TRBV30 and TRBJ2-1; TRBD1 matches at 7 bases. This sequence originates from a man aged 55 to 70 with acute or convalescent COVID-19. CDR3 sequence reads: CAWGRGGSSYNEQFF. Written as DNA, the CDR3 is TGTGCCTGGGGAAGAGGGGGCAGCTCCTACAATGAGCAGTTCTTC.